These 14 T cell receptor beta chains came from one sample sequenced in a study of CD8+CD57+ T cells in acquired aplastic anemia. The TCR beta profiling, which covered VDJ combination and CDR3 sequence, was carried out using genomic DNA as the template. Using its own MiXCR run on the reads, TCRdb lists one record per CDR3 protein. This sample has about 150,000 distinct CDR3 sequences, with roughly half found just once. Those patients picked for sequencing had displayed CD8+CD57+ cell expansion on flow cytometry. The sample taken for sequencing was sorted CD4+, CD8+, or CD8+CD57+ T cells (not recorded which) from PBMCs. The origin of the receptors is a human donor with aplastic anemia.

This clonotype turned up a few times. V and J are TRBV19 and TRBJ1-2, with TRBD1 matching over 8 bases. The V segment lost 4 bases and the J segment 4 bases; nucleotides outside the gene matches: 5. CDR1 is LNHDA and CDR2 is SQIVND in the germline V gene (reference sequence). This CDR3 is 14 amino acids long. CDR3 residues: CASSTRTGSYGYTF. In DNA form, the CDR3 reads TGTGCCAGTAGTACGCGGACAGGGAGCTATGGCTACACCTTC.

The chain carries TRBV19 and TRBJ2-3; D uncertain. The CDR3 length is 14 residues. Germline V gene data show CDR1 as LNHDA and CDR2 as SQIVND (reference sequence). The germline V and J ends were trimmed by 5 bases and 2 bases, with 11 bases remaining between them. CDR3 sequence: CASSPRQATDTQYF. CDR3 bases: TGTGCCAGTAGTCCTAGGCAGGCCACAGATACGCAGTATTTT.

On this clonotype itself: A read error may explain this, as a much larger clone is one base away. The V gene is TRBV10-1, the J gene TRBJ2-4, with unresolved D. Germline values: CDR1 WNHNN, CDR2 SYGVQD (reference sequence). The length of the CDR3 is 14 residues. The CDR3 region is CAGSTGRSKGIQYF. The CDR3 nucleotides read TGCGCCGGCAGTACCGGAAGAAGCAAGGGCATTCAGTACTTC.

In this sample, this clonotype turned up once. The chain combines TRBV12-3 or TRBV12-4 with TRBJ2-3, with D possibly being TRBD1 or TRBD2 (5 bases each). V was cut by 5 bases and J by 7 bases, with 10 bases left in between. This CDR3 is 12 amino acids long. CDR3 DNA sequence: TGTGCCAGCAGTAGGGACCTTAATACGCAGTATTTT. Protein: CASSRDLNTQYF.

The rearrangement uses TRBV27 and TRBJ2-3; D tentatively fits TRBD1 or TRBD2 (5 bases each). The CDR3 has 14 residues. The V end was cut by 3 bases, the J end by 1 base, with 8 bases between. Germline CDR1 and CDR2: MNHEY and SMNVEV (reference sequence). CDR3 bases: TGTGCCAGCAGTTTTTTGGGGGGCACAGATACGCAGTATTTT. Translating it yields CASSFLGGTDTQYF.

This clonotype was recorded many times. This sequence joins TRBV6-1 and TRBJ2-5; TRBD2 aligns across 9 bases. CDR1 MNHNS and CDR2 SASEGT come from the germline V gene. With V trimmed by 3 bases and J by 5 bases, 16 bases remained unmatched. This CDR3 region has 18 residues. CDR3 sequence (DNA): TGTGCCAGCAGTGAGCTCGTGGGGGCTAGCGGGGTTCGGGAGACCCAGTACTTC. Translating gives CASSELVGASGVRETQYF.

V and J are TRBV2 and TRBJ2-5; D is unclear. The CDR3 loop spans 14 amino acids. CDR1 and CDR2 (germline): SNHLY, FYNNEI. Trimming shortened V by 4 bases and J by 5 bases, and 14 bases separated the two germline ends. The CDR3 is CASSVGPSGETQYF. CDR3 coding DNA: TGTGCCAGCAGTGTAGGCCCAAGTGGGGAGACCCAGTACTTC. Full variable domain (rest looked up from reference TRBV2 and TRBJ2-5): EPEVTQTPSHQVTQMGQEVILRCVPISNHLYFYWYRQILGQKVEFLVSFYNNEISEKSEIFDDQFSVERPDGSNFTLKIRSTKLEDSAMYFCASSVGPSGETQYFGPGTRLLVL.

The chain combines TRBV24-1 with TRBJ2-7, with 8 bases fitting TRBD2. This CDR3 is built from 15 residues. V shed 4 bases and J 2 bases; nucleotides not matched to a gene: 6. Germline V gene data show CDR1 as KGHDR and CDR2 as SFDVKD. The CDR3, as DNA: TGTGCCACCAGTGACCCCACTAGCGGTGCCTACGAGCAGTACTTC. Amino acid sequence: CATSDPTSGAYEQYF.

The chain is built from TRBV15 and TRBJ2-7; 7 nucleotides match TRBD1. The CDR3 spans 15 residues. V shed 1 base and J 0 bases; nucleotides not matched to a gene: 3. Germline V gene sequence: CDR1 LNHNV, CDR2 YYDKDF (reference sequence). DNA of the CDR3: TGTGCCACCAGCAGAGCAGGGGACAGCTCCTACGAGCAGTACTTC. Translated, it gives CATSRAGDSSYEQYF.

The rearrangement uses TRBV7-9 and TRBJ2-7; D is ambiguous. The CDR3 is 12 residues long. The germline V and J ends were trimmed by 5 bases and 3 bases, with 8 bases remaining between them. Germline loops: CDR1 SEHNR, CDR2 FQNEAQ (reference sequence). For the CDR3, the DNA is TGTGCCAGCAGCGTTAAAAACTACGAGCAGTACTTC. Protein product: CASSVKNYEQYF.

This clonotype was observed at least ten times. The rearrangement uses TRBV2 and TRBJ1-3; 10 nucleotides agree with TRBD1. Trimming at V came to 4 bases and at J to 3 bases, leaving 3 bases not matched to a gene. The CDR3 runs to 15 residues. Germline lookup yields CDR1 SNHLY and CDR2 FYNNEI. For the CDR3, the DNA is TGTGCCAGCAGTGTTGGGACAGGGGTTGGAAACACCATATATTTT. As protein: CASSVGTGVGNTIYF. The full variable domain, rest sourced from reference TRBV2 and TRBJ1-3, is EPEVTQTPSHQVTQMGQEVILRCVPISNHLYFYWYRQILGQKVEFLVSFYNNEISEKSEIFDDQFSVERPDGSNFTLKIRSTKLEDSAMYFCASSVGTGVGNTIYFGEGSWLTVV.

Remarks on this clonotype: At one of its ends the junction is not consistent with the germline gene, which may arise from a read error. This rearrangement joins TRBV12-3 or TRBV12-4 to TRBJ1-1; D unclear. There are 11 residues in the CDR3. In DNA, the CDR3 is TGTGCCAGCAGTCTTCTCACTGTAGCTTTCTTT. It encodes CASSLLTVAFF.

The chain uses TRBV7-2 and TRBJ1-6; D not resolved. CDR3 length: 13 residues. V dropped 3 bases and J dropped 9 bases, with 9 bases sitting between them. CDR1 and CDR2 (germline): SGHTA, FQGNSA. This CDR3 is CASSLGIGSPLHF. CDR3 in DNA: TGTGCCAGCAGCTTGGGAATAGGTTCACCCCTCCACTTT.

The chain couples TRBV5-1 to TRBJ1-2; D is unclear. This CDR3 contains 12 residues. Deletions cut 4 bases from V and 2 bases from J, with 6 bases between. Germline assignment: CDR1 SGHRS and CDR2 YFSETQ. The DNA for the CDR3 is TGCGCCAGCAGCAGTTCAAACTATGGCTACACCTTC. Protein sequence: CASSSSNYGYTF.